The text below deals with one T cell receptor beta chain. Trimming shortened V by 1 base and J by 4 bases, and 13 bases separated the two germline ends. Germline V CDR1 and CDR2: MNHNY, SVGAGI (reference sequence). This CDR3 region has 15 residues. Clones were sequenced by immunoSEQ multiplex PCR, and TCRdb holds only the in-frame ones, with some missing. The sample carries around 100,000 clones, 80% to 95% recorded once. This sample was taken from a study of T cell changes during pregnancy in multiple sclerosis. Sequenced material: peripheral blood, taken in the third trimester of pregnancy. This TCR was sampled from a female donor with multiple sclerosis, enrolled in a pregnancy study. The V call is TRBV6-6, the J call TRBJ1-1; D may be TRBD1 (6 bases). CDR3 residues: CASSYFKGGSTEAFF. The CDR3 region has the DNA TGTGCCAGCAGTTACTTTAAGGGGGGGAGCACTGAAGCTTTCTTT.